This TCR beta chain was documented in a study of memory CD8 T cells in hepatitis C reinfection. The germline V gene encodes CDR1 SNHLY and CDR2 FYNNEI. The CDR3 has 16 amino acids. The V segment lost 2 bases and the J segment 2 bases; nucleotides outside the gene matches: 4. Here immunoSEQ multiplex PCR was the method, and the copy in TCRdb shows in-frame clones only, minus some. The data hold approximately 46,000 clones, with 80% to 90% observed a single time. Described time point: late/post reinfection, 12 to 24 weeks after detection. Sorted cells were sequenced directly ex vivo without any in vitro expansion. The sample holds one count of this clone.

The genes are TRBV2 and TRBJ1-2, with 11 bases aligning to TRBD1. The specimen was naive CD8+ T cells sorted from blood. This clonotype was obtained from a man aged 18-30 years with hepatitis C virus infection. The CDR3 spells CASSEWTGGENYGYTF. In nucleotides, the CDR3 is TGTGCCAGCAGTGAATGGACAGGGGGCGAGAACTATGGCTACACCTTC.